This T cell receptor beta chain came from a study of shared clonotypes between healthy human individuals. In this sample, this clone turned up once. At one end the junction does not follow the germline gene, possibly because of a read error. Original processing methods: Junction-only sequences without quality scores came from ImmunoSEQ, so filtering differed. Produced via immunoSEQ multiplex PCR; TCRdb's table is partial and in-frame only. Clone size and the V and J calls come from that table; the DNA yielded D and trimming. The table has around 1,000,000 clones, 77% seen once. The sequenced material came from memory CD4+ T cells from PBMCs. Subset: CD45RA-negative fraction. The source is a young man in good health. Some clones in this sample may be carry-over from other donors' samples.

The CDR3 DNA follows: TGTGCCAGCAGCCCCTCTTTTGGGGCCACCTCCTTC. As protein: CASSPSFGATSF. The chain recombines TRBV14 with TRBJ2-7; perhaps TRBD1 as D (5 bases). This CDR3 is built from 12 residues. CDR1 and CDR2 (germline): SGHDN, FVKESK. Together with reference TRBV14 and TRBJ2-7, the CDR3 gives the full variable domain: EAGVTQFPSHSVIEKGQTVTLRCDPISGHDNLYWYRRVMGKEIKFLLHFVKESKQDESGMPNNRFLAERTGGTYSTLKVQPAELEDSGVYFCASSPSFGATSFGPGTRLTVT.